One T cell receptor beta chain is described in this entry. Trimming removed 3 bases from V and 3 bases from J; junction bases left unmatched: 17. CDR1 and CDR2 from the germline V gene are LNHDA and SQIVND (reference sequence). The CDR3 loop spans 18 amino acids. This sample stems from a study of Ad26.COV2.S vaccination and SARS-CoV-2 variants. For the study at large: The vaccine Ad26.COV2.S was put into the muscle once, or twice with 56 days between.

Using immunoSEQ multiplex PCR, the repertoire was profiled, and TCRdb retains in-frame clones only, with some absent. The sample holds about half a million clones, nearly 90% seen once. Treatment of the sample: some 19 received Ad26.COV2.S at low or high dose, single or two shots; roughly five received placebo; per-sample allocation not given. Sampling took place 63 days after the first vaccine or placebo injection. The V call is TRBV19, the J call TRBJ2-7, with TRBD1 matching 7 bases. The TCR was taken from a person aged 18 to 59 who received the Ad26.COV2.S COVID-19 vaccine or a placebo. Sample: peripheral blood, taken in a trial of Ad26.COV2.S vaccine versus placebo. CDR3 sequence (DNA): TGTGCCAGTAGTATTTCATCCCGCCTCGACAGGGATAACTACGAGCAGTACTTC. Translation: CASSISSRLDRDNYEQYF. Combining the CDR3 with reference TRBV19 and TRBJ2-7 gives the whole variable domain DGGITQSPKYLFRKEGQNVTLSCEQNLNHDAMYWYRQDPGQGLRLIYYSQIVNDFQKGDIAEGYSVSREKKESFPLTVTSAQKNPTAFYLCASSISSRLDRDNYEQYFGPGTRLTVT.